Below are 16 T cell receptor beta chains sequenced from a single sample in a study of CD8 T cells in Susac syndrome. About 0.45 to 1 ug RNA was reverse transcribed with random hexamers. A single record per CDR3 protein comes from TCRdb applying MiXCR to the immunoSEQ multiplex PCR reads. The data show 130,000 to 150,000 distinct CDR3 sequences, about 93% seen once. The sequenced sample consisted of CD8+ T cells from PBMCs. These receptors came from a human donor in good health.

This clonotype was counted a single time. The gene calls are TRBV3-1 and TRBJ2-7, with D perhaps TRBD1 (5 bases). The germline gives CDR1 LGHDT, CDR2 YNNKEL (reference sequence). Between the trimmed V and J ends, which lost 0 bases and 1 base, there was a span of 13 bases. The CDR3 sequence is 16 residues long. The CDR3 sequence: CASSQDITGVSYEQYF. The DNA for the CDR3 is TGTGCCAGCAGCCAAGACATCACAGGAGTATCCTACGAGCAGTACTTC.

This chain uses TRBV15 with TRBJ1-5, with D maybe TRBD1 (5 bases). The germline V and J ends were trimmed by 3 bases and 5 bases, with 17 bases remaining between them. Per germline, CDR1 LNHNV and CDR2 YYDKDF (reference sequence). This CDR3 is built from 16 residues. The CDR3 spells CATSSLLGGNYQPQHF. For the CDR3, the DNA is TGTGCCACCAGCAGCCTCTTGGGGGGTAATTATCAGCCCCAGCATTTT. Complete variable domain (other parts from reference TRBV15 and TRBJ1-5): DAMVIQNPRYQVTQFGKPVTLSCSQTLNHNVMYWYQQKSSQAPKLLFHYYDKDFNNEADTPDNFQSRRPNTSFCFLDIRSPGLGDTAMYLCATSSLLGGNYQPQHFGDGTRLSIL.

The rearrangement joins TRBV6-5 to TRBJ2-7; D is uncertain. Germline assignment: CDR1 MNHEY and CDR2 SVGAGI. This CDR3 is built from 12 residues. V lost 2 bases to trimming and J lost 6 bases, with 8 bases between them. The CDR3 loop reads CASSYPPSEQYF. CDR3 in DNA: TGTGCCAGCAGTTACCCCCCGAGCGAGCAGTACTTC.

This clonotype was picked up one time. CDR3 loop: CSGDRGDEQFF. In DNA, the CDR3 is TGCAGCGGGGACAGGGGAGATGAGCAGTTCTTC. This chain uses TRBV29-1 with TRBJ2-1; 10 nucleotides agree with TRBD1. Germline CDR1 SQVTM, CDR2 ANQGSEA. The CDR3 is made up of 11 amino acids. The trim removed 7 bases at V and 8 bases at J, leaving 2 bases unmatched.

The table lists this clonotype with a count of one. V usage is TRBV30 and J usage is TRBJ1-2; D is unclear. With 2 bases removed from V and 0 bases from J, the gap between germline ends came to 10 bases. Germline V gene data show CDR1 as GTSNPN and CDR2 as SVGIG (reference sequence). CDR3 length: 14 residues. The CDR3 reads CAWSFGSANYGYTF. In DNA, the CDR3 is TGTGCCTGGAGTTTCGGGTCGGCTAACTATGGCTACACCTTC.

The chain couples TRBV7-8 to TRBJ2-7, with TRBD1 as a possible D gene (5 bases). Germline CDR1 reads SGHVS; CDR2 reads FQNEAQ. V dropped 10 bases and J dropped 6 bases, with 19 bases sitting between them. The CDR3 contains 13 residues. The CDR3 coding sequence is TGTGCCACCAAGTGGGGCCCTGAAGCCGAGCAGTACTTC. Residues: CATKWGPEAEQYF.

V usage is TRBV6-2 or TRBV6-3 and J usage is TRBJ2-7; D ambiguous. This CDR3 is built from 12 residues. In germline, CDR1 is MNHEY, CDR2 SVGEGT. With 6 bases removed from V and 6 bases from J, the gap between germline ends came to 12 bases. CDR3 sequence (DNA): TGTGCCAGCAGCCAATCGCCGGGCGAGCAGTACTTC. This gives the protein CASSQSPGEQYF.

V gene TRBV3-1 combines with J gene TRBJ2-3, with D possibly being TRBD1 (5 bases). Trimming left V 7 bases short and J 3 bases short, with 11 bases between. Germline V gene data show CDR1 as LGHDT and CDR2 as YNNKEL (reference sequence). This CDR3 contains 13 residues. CDR3 bases: TGTGCCAGCAACGGACACCCTACAGATACGCAGTATTTT. Protein: CASNGHPTDTQYF.

The chain has TRBV30 and TRBJ2-7; TRBD1 matches at 9 bases. This CDR3 contains 15 residues. CDR1 GTSNPN and CDR2 SVGIG come from the germline V gene (reference sequence). V lost 1 base and J lost 4; bases outside the gene matches: 8. Here the CDR3 reads CAWSAPGQGLYEQYF. In nucleotides, the CDR3 is TGTGCCTGGAGTGCCCCGGGACAGGGACTATACGAGCAGTACTTC.

The chain has TRBV9 and TRBJ2-4; 12 nucleotides line up with TRBD2. V lost 3 bases, J lost 0 bases, and 7 bases stayed unmatched. The CDR3 is made up of 18 amino acids. Germline CDR1 is SGDLS and CDR2 is YYNGEE. The CDR3 reads CASSAPLAGGLAKNIQYF. The CDR3 nucleotides are TGTGCCAGCAGCGCTCCACTAGCGGGAGGCTTAGCCAAAAACATTCAGTACTTC.

This clonotype was found a few times. This chain uses TRBV27 with TRBJ2-1; perhaps TRBD1 as D (5 bases). The CDR3 has 13 residues. Looked up from germline, CDR1 is MNHEY and CDR2 is SMNVEV (reference sequence). V was trimmed by 5 bases and J by 2 bases, leaving 7 bases between them. Here the CDR3 DNA reads TGTGCCAGCAGTACGACAGCCTACAATGAGCAGTTCTTC. Translation gives CASSTTAYNEQFF.

This rearrangement joins TRBV9 to TRBJ2-1, with D unresolved. V was trimmed by 1 base and J by 4 bases, leaving 15 bases between them. The CDR3 is 16 amino acids. From germline, CDR1 is SGDLS and CDR2 YYNGEE. The CDR3 sequence: CASSVPSQVDYNEQFF. The CDR3 DNA follows: TGTGCCAGCAGCGTACCCTCCCAGGTCGATTACAATGAGCAGTTCTTC. The variable domain in full, with the rest retrieved from reference TRBV9 and TRBJ2-1, is DSGVTQTPKHLITATGQRVTLRCSPRSGDLSVYWYQQSLDQGLQFLIQYYNGEERAKGNILERFSAQQFPDLHSELNLSSLELGDSALYFCASSVPSQVDYNEQFFGPGTRLTVL.

CDR3 protein: CSAPSSLAFSYEQYF. In nucleotides, the CDR3 is TGCAGTGCTCCCAGTTCCCTAGCGTTCTCCTACGAGCAGTACTTC. This sequence joins TRBV20-1 and TRBJ2-7; maybe TRBD2 (6 bases). Per germline, CDR1 DFQATT and CDR2 SNEGSKA (reference sequence). Trimming took off 5 bases at V and 0 bases at J, with 17 bases between the two ends. This CDR3 comprises 15 residues.

The count of this clonotype is one. V is TRBV5-6 and J is TRBJ1-1; unclear D gene. The CDR3 sequence is 11 residues long. From germline, CDR1 is SGHDT and CDR2 YYEEEE. V dropped 5 bases and J dropped 3 bases, with 5 bases sitting between them. The CDR3 region is CASSFYTEAFF. Written as DNA, the CDR3 is TGTGCCAGCAGTTTTTACACTGAAGCTTTCTTT.

V is TRBV14 and J is TRBJ2-2; 8 bases are shared with TRBD1. CDR3 size: 15 residues. Germline assignment: CDR1 SGHDN and CDR2 FVKESK. V lost 4 bases and J lost 8; bases outside the gene matches: 9. The CDR3 region has the DNA TGTGCCAGCAGCCCTTGGACAGGGAATACGGGGGAGCTGTTTTTT. It codes for CASSPWTGNTGELFF.

This clonotype appeared once. The V call is TRBV15, the J call TRBJ2-1; 8 bases map to TRBD2. The CDR3 contains 14 residues. The V gene's germline CDR1 is LNHNV and CDR2 YYDKDF (reference sequence). J gave up 8 bases and V 11 bases, and 14 bases lay outside the gene matches. CDR3 coding DNA: TGTGCCCTCGCGACAGCGGGAGTTGGGGATGAGCAGTTCTTC. This gives the protein CALATAGVGDEQFF. Filled out from reference TRBV15 and TRBJ2-1, the complete variable domain reads DAMVIQNPRYQVTQFGKPVTLSCSQTLNHNVMYWYQQKSSQAPKLLFHYYDKDFNNEADTPDNFQSRRPNTSFCFLDIRSPGLGDTAMYLCALATAGVGDEQFFGPGTRLTVL.